The 4 T cell receptor beta chains below come from one sample, sequenced in a study of T cell responses to AZD1222 COVID-19 vaccine (dated by TCRdb to about 2021). The library was built by means of the immunoSEQ multiplex PCR assay. TCRdb obtained this table from immuneACCESS and retained in-frame rearrangements with V and J assigned. These tables miss some clones; where compared with another copy, unresolved V genes account for less than half of the shortfall, and the remainder is unexplained. This sample lists fewer than 100,000 clones; more than 90% were detected once. The ten largest clones take up roughly 12% of the sample. The sample's time point label is to be understood as: baseline before first vaccination. Here the sequenced sample was peripheral blood, taken on day 0 of AZD1222 vaccination. All receptors come from an adult in good health.

This clone was seen only once. The genes are TRBV9 and TRBJ2-7; D may match TRBD1 or TRBD2 (5 bases each). The CDR3 covers 17 residues. V was shortened by 3 bases and J by 2 bases, with 21 bases between the two germline ends. Germline CDR1 SGDLS, CDR2 YYNGEE. CDR3 amino acids: CASSGPGTTYLPYEQYF. The CDR3 region has the DNA TGTGCCAGCAGCGGACCTGGGACCACCTATCTACCCTACGAGCAGTACTTC.

Remarks on this clone: Compared with germline, one end of the junction differs, possibly owing to a read error. The CDR3 loop reads CASSLDSGLSSFRDF. In DNA form, the CDR3 reads TGTGCCAGCAGCTTAGACTCGGGACTGAGTTCGTTTCGGGACTTC. This chain connects TRBV7-6 to TRBJ2-7, with a possible D match to TRBD2 (6 bases). The CDR3 totals 15 residues. Per germline, CDR1 SGHVS and CDR2 FNYEAQ. The full variable domain, with the rest looked up from reference TRBV7-6 and TRBJ2-7, is GAGVSQSPRYKVTKRGQDVALRCDPISGHVSLYWYRQALGQGPEFLTYFNYEAQQDKSGLPNDRFSAERPEGSISTLTIQRTEQRDSAMYRCASSLDSGLSSFRDFGPGTRLTVT.

V is TRBV18 and J is TRBJ2-2, with 7 bases aligning to TRBD1. Germline V CDR1 and CDR2: KGHSH, LQKENI. Trimming at V came to 3 bases and at J to 3 bases, leaving 4 bases not matched to a gene. The CDR3 sequence is 15 residues long. The DNA of the CDR3 is TGTGCCAGCTCACCGAACAGGGGAGACACCGGGGAGCTGTTTTTT. Translated: CASSPNRGDTGELFF.

This clone was seen a single time. The chain joins TRBV7-8 to TRBJ1-6, with TRBD1 identical over 9 bases. This CDR3 contains 14 residues. CDR1 and CDR2 from the germline V gene are SGHVS and FQNEAQ. J gave up 6 bases and V 8 bases, and 5 bases lay outside the gene matches. CDR3 bases: TGTGCCAGCTCCGGGACAGGGACTAATTCACCCCTCCACTTT. Its protein is CASSGTGTNSPLHF.